One sample yielded the 26 T cell receptor beta chains listed below, sequenced in a study of somatic mutations in cytotoxic T cells in rheumatoid arthritis. Assay used: immunoSEQ multiplex PCR; TCRdb lists only in-frame clones, some missing. The repertoire has 10,000 to 15,000 clones, less than 85% of them found once; the top ten carry approximately 10%. The sample consisted of CD8+ T cells sorted from blood. The receptors shown here come from a woman aged 40 to 50 in good health.

The V call is TRBV11-3, the J call TRBJ1-2, with D unresolved. In germline, CDR1 is SGHNT, CDR2 YENEEA. This CDR3 comprises 12 residues. Trimming removed 5 bases from V and 14 bases from J, with 18 bases in between. CDR3 protein: CASSDGVRDATF. The CDR3, as DNA: TGTGCCAGCAGCGACGGTGTAAGGGATGCGACCTTC.

The chain combines TRBV7-9 with TRBJ1-4, with a tentative D call TRBD1 (6 bases). Trimming removed 5 bases from V and 3 bases from J, with 13 bases in between. The CDR3 covers 15 residues. The germline V gene encodes CDR1 SEHNR and CDR2 FQNEAQ (reference sequence). This CDR3 reads CASSPNRVPNEKLFF. The CDR3, as DNA: TGTGCCAGCAGCCCAAACAGGGTCCCTAATGAAAAACTGTTTTTT.

The chain carries TRBV5-1 and TRBJ2-7; D may be TRBD1 (6 bases). V lost 1 base and J 5 bases, leaving 19 bases between the germline ends. The CDR3 has 16 residues. The V gene's germline CDR1 is SGHRS and CDR2 YFSETQ. As DNA, the CDR3 is TGCGCCAGCAGCTTGAATTACGGCGCCAGGGGACACGAGCAGTACGTC. Protein sequence: CASSLNYGARGHEQYV.

A single count supports this clone. The V gene is TRBV7-9, the J gene TRBJ1-1; 8 nucleotides align to TRBD1. The germline V gene encodes CDR1 SEHNR and CDR2 FQNEAQ (reference sequence). V shed 2 bases and J 3 bases; nucleotides not matched to a gene: 8. The CDR3 has 16 amino acids. CDR3 region: CASSLITGGSDTEAFF. Written as DNA, the CDR3 is TGTGCCAGCAGCTTAATAACAGGGGGTTCGGACACTGAAGCTTTCTTT.

V is TRBV14 and J is TRBJ1-2; TRBD1 matches 8 bases. The CDR3 is made up of 15 amino acids. Germline V gene sequence: CDR1 SGHDN, CDR2 FVKESK. Losses at the gene ends were 0 bases for V and 8 bases for J; bases not matched to a gene: 8. The CDR3 loop reads CASSQERGTGQGYTF. The CDR3 DNA is TGTGCCAGCAGCCAAGAGCGAGGGACAGGCCAAGGCTACACCTTC. The full variable domain, completed using reference TRBV14 and TRBJ1-2, is EAGVTQFPSHSVIEKGQTVTLRCDPISGHDNLYWYRRVMGKEIKFLLHFVKESKQDESGMPNNRFLAERTGGTYSTLKVQPAELEDSGVYFCASSQERGTGQGYTFGSGTRLTVV.

V usage is TRBV7-2 and J usage is TRBJ2-7; 12 bases line up with TRBD1. Germline CDR1 is SGHTA and CDR2 is FQGNSA. V was clipped by 6 bases and J by 4 bases; unmatched bases: 7. This CDR3 comprises 15 residues. The CDR3 spells CASSRDRGQQYEQYF. The DNA for the CDR3 is TGTGCCAGCAGTCGGGACAGGGGGCAGCAGTACGAGCAGTACTTC.

In nucleotides, the CDR3 is TGTGCCAGCAGCCTATGGACAGGGTCGGTTGAAAAACTGTTTTTT. The encoded protein is CASSLWTGSVEKLFF. This chain links TRBV14 with TRBJ1-4, with TRBD1 identical over 8 bases. V dropped 4 bases and J dropped 7; count of bases not matched to a gene: 8. Per the germline V gene, CDR1 is SGHDN and CDR2 is FVKESK. This CDR3 comprises 15 residues.

V gene TRBV5-4 combines with J gene TRBJ2-7; D gene uncertain. Trimming cost V 4 bases and J 3 bases, with 17 bases left between them. This CDR3 region has 15 residues. CDR1 SGHNT and CDR2 YYREEE come from the germline V gene (reference sequence). As DNA, the CDR3 is TGTGCCAGCAGCCAAGACATAACGGGCGGCTACGAGCAGTACTTC. Amino acids: CASSQDITGGYEQYF. Drawing the rest from reference TRBV5-4 and TRBJ2-7, the complete variable domain is ETGVTQSPTHLIKTRGQQVTLRCSSQSGHNTVSWYQQALGQGPQFIFQYYREEENGRGNFPPRFSGLQFPNYSSELNVNALELDDSALYLCASSQDITGGYEQYFGPGTRLTVT.

V gene TRBV4-1 combines with J gene TRBJ1-5; perhaps TRBD1 as D (6 bases). The CDR3 extends over 19 amino acids. Trimming pared 0 bases from V and 3 bases from J, leaving 21 bases between. CDR1 MGHRA and CDR2 YSYEKL come from the germline V gene. The CDR3 here is CASSQESILPDSYNQPQHF. CDR3 nucleotides: TGCGCCAGCAGCCAAGAATCGATTTTGCCGGACAGCTACAATCAGCCCCAGCATTTT.

The chain recombines TRBV14 with TRBJ2-7; 8 nucleotides agree with TRBD2. Germline assignment: CDR1 SGHDN and CDR2 FVKESK. Trimming at V came to 2 bases and at J to 0 bases, leaving 6 bases not matched to a gene. The CDR3 has 16 amino acids. The CDR3 spells CASSQLAGFSSYEQYF. Here the CDR3 DNA reads TGTGCCAGCAGCCAACTAGCGGGTTTTAGCTCCTACGAGCAGTACTTC.

The rearrangement links TRBV6-1 to TRBJ2-7; D might be TRBD1 (6 bases). The germline gives CDR1 MNHNS, CDR2 SASEGT. This CDR3 contains 12 residues. V was shortened by 7 bases and J by 4 bases, with 11 bases between the two germline ends. CDR3 sequence reads: CASKGVVYEQYF. The CDR3, as DNA: TGTGCCAGCAAGGGGGTAGTGTACGAGCAGTACTTC.

The V and J genes are TRBV6-5 and TRBJ2-3; D may be TRBD1 or TRBD2 (5 bases each). This CDR3 has 15 residues. Between the trimmed V and J ends, which lost 6 bases and 0 bases, there was a span of 13 bases. CDR1 is MNHEY, CDR2 SVGAGI, per germline. The CDR3 sequence: CASSPGTGSTDTQYF. The CDR3 DNA reads TGTGCCAGCAGCCCCGGGACCGGGAGCACAGATACGCAGTATTTT.

This clone has just one count. This chain joins TRBV19 and TRBJ1-1; possibly TRBD1 for D (5 bases). This CDR3 has 13 amino acids. The ends were cut back, 1 base at V and 8 bases at J, with 11 bases in the middle. Looked up from germline, CDR1 is LNHDA and CDR2 is SQIVND (reference sequence). The CDR3 sequence is CASSIGGGEEAFF. The CDR3 DNA reads as TGTGCCAGTAGTATAGGGGGGGGAGAAGAAGCTTTCTTT.

J is TRBJ2-5 and V is TRBV19, with 14 bases aligning to TRBD2. The CDR3 covers 16 residues. V dropped 6 bases and J dropped 2; count of bases not matched to a gene: 5. Germline loops: CDR1 LNHDA, CDR2 SQIVND (reference sequence). The CDR3 spells CASSDGLAGGQETQYF. The CDR3 DNA follows: TGTGCCAGTAGCGACGGACTAGCGGGAGGTCAAGAGACCCAGTACTTC.

This chain connects TRBV5-1 to TRBJ1-1, with D perhaps TRBD1 (6 bases). CDR3 length equals 15 residues. The V end was cut by 4 bases, the J end by 1 base, with 14 bases between. Germline V gene lookup returns CDR1 SGHRS and CDR2 YFSETQ. The CDR3 sequence: CASSARDTSNTEAFF. The CDR3 DNA reads as TGCGCCAGCAGCGCTAGGGACACTTCGAACACTGAAGCTTTCTTT.

This chain links TRBV5-6 with TRBJ1-3; the match to TRBD1 covers 7 bases. Germline-derived CDR1 and CDR2 are SGHDT and YYEEEE. The trim removed 3 bases at V and 4 bases at J, leaving 1 base unmatched. The CDR3 has 13 residues. The CDR3 DNA sequence: TGTGCCAGCAGCTCACAGGGGGGAAACACCATATATTTT. It encodes CASSSQGGNTIYF.

This chain joins TRBV11-2 and TRBJ1-1; TRBD1 matches at 7 bases. CDR3 length: 14 amino acids. Germline CDR1 SGHAT, CDR2 FQNNGV. With V trimmed by 1 base and J by 6 bases, 5 bases remained unmatched. The CDR3 protein is CASSLARGGAEAFF. Here the CDR3 DNA reads TGTGCCAGCAGCTTAGCCAGGGGGGGGGCTGAAGCTTTCTTT.

This clone was found a few times. Here the CDR3 DNA reads TGCGCCAGCAGCTCGGGACAGGGGGACTACGAGCAGTACTTC. This sequence encodes CASSSGQGDYEQYF. The gene calls are TRBV5-1 and TRBJ2-7, with 11 nucleotides matching TRBD1. The CDR3 loop spans 14 amino acids. V gave up 3 bases and J gave up 3 bases; unmatched junction bases: 2. Germline CDR1 SGHRS, CDR2 YFSETQ. The whole variable domain, filled in from reference TRBV5-1 and TRBJ2-7, reads KAGVTQTPRYLIKTRGQQVTLSCSPISGHRSVSWYQQTPGQGLQFLFEYFSETQRNKGNFPGRFSGRQFSNSRSEMNVSTLELGDSALYLCASSSGQGDYEQYFGPGTRLTVT.

The V gene is TRBV7-8, the J gene TRBJ1-4; D ambiguous. Germline-derived CDR1 and CDR2 are SGHVS and FQNEAQ. Trimming stripped 5 bases from V and 5 bases from J, with 21 bases between. This CDR3 region has 17 residues. In DNA form, the CDR3 reads TGTGCCAGCAGCCCAAGGCGGTTAGGGCGCGGGAATGAAAAACTGTTTTTT. Encoded protein: CASSPRRLGRGNEKLFF.

The chain has TRBV7-9 and TRBJ1-1; D is unresolved. The germline V and J ends were trimmed by 3 bases and 6 bases, with 8 bases remaining between them. Germline CDR1 SEHNR, CDR2 FQNEAQ (reference sequence). This CDR3 has 12 amino acids. In nucleotides, the CDR3 is TGTGCCAGCAGCTTTTCGGGAGCTGAAGCTTTCTTT. Its translation: CASSFSGAEAFF.

The rearrangement joins TRBV11-2 to TRBJ2-1; D call uncertain. Trimming removed 0 bases at V and 6 bases at J, with 9 bases between. The CDR3 length is 14 residues. Germline-derived CDR1 and CDR2 are SGHAT and FQNNGV. This chain's CDR3 is CASSLDSGTNEQFF. Written as DNA, the CDR3 is TGTGCCAGCAGCTTAGATTCCGGCACCAATGAGCAGTTCTTC. Using reference TRBV11-2 and TRBJ2-1 for the parts outside the CDR3, the full variable domain is EAGVAQSPRYKIIEKRQSVAFWCNPISGHATLYWYQQILGQGPKLLIQFQNNGVVDDSQLPKDRFSAERLKGVDSTLKIQPAKLEDSAVYLCASSLDSGTNEQFFGPGTRLTVL.

The rearrangement links TRBV7-8 to TRBJ2-2; D is unresolved. The germline gives CDR1 SGHVS, CDR2 FQNEAQ. CDR3 length equals 14 residues. Trimming cost V 1 base and J 4 bases, with 7 bases left between them. The CDR3 is CASSLGGFTGELFF. The CDR3 coding sequence is TGTGCCAGCAGCTTAGGAGGTTTCACCGGGGAGCTGTTTTTT.

J is TRBJ2-1 and V is TRBV2, with D tentatively TRBD2 (5 bases). Deletions cut 4 bases from V and 0 bases from J, with 13 bases between. CDR3 length equals 16 residues. Germline V CDR1 and CDR2: SNHLY, FYNNEI. The CDR3 nucleotides are TGTGCCAGCAGTGGTAGCGCCTTTAGCTCCTACAATGAGCAGTTCTTC. Translated, it gives CASSGSAFSSYNEQFF.

The chain is built from TRBV28 and TRBJ2-2; D unresolved. Germline values: CDR1 MDHEN, CDR2 SYDVKM. The CDR3 consists of 15 residues. V was shortened by 3 bases and J by 6 bases, with 14 bases between the two germline ends. In nucleotides, the CDR3 is TGTGCCAGCAGTTTTCTGGCCGCTGGACCCGGGGAGCTGTTTTTT. Its protein product is CASSFLAAGPGELFF.

The rearrangement joins TRBV27 to TRBJ1-3, with D tentatively TRBD1 (6 bases). The V gene lost 6 bases and the J gene lost 0 bases, with 9 bases spanning the gap. Germline assignment: CDR1 MNHEY and CDR2 SMNVEV (reference sequence). The CDR3 extends over 14 amino acids. The CDR3 sequence is CASRDSFSGNTIYF. The CDR3 DNA reads TGTGCCAGCAGGGACAGCTTCTCTGGAAACACCATATATTTT.

This sequence joins TRBV25-1 and TRBJ1-6; the D gene is possibly TRBD1 (5 bases). The CDR3 runs to 10 residues. Germline lookup yields CDR1 MGHDK and CDR2 SYGVNS. V was cut by 4 bases and J by 16 bases, with 8 bases left in between. The CDR3 DNA follows: TGTGCCAGCAGTGGACAGAAGCTCCACTTT. This encodes CASSGQKLHF.